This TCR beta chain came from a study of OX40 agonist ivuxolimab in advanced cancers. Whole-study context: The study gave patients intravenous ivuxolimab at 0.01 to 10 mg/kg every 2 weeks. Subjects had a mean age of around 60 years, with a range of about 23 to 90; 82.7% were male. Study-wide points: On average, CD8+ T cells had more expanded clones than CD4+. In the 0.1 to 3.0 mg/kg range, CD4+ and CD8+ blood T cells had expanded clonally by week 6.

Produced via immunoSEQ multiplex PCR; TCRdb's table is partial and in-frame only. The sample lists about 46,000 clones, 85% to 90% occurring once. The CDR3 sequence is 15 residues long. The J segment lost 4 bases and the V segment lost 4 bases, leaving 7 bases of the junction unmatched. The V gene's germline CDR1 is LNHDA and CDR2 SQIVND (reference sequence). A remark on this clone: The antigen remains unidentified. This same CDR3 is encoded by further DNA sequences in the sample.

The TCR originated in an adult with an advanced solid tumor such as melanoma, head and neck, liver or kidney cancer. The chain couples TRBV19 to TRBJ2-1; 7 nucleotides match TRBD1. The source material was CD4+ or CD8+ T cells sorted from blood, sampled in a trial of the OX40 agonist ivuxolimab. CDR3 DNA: TGTGCCAGTAGTACGTCAGGGGGACGGTACAATGAGCAGTTCTTC. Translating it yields CASSTSGGRYNEQFF.